The 11 T cell receptor beta chains given below trace back to one sample, sequenced in a study of T cell responses to AZD1222 COVID-19 vaccine. TCRdb keeps only in-frame clones here, not all; method: immunoSEQ multiplex PCR. The sample comprises some 150,000 clones, 70% to 90% of which are singletons, and around 7.8% rests with the top ten. Sequencing used peripheral blood, obtained on day 0 of AZD1222 vaccination. The receptors were sampled from an adult in good health.

The chain is built from TRBV6-5 and TRBJ1-5; D remains ambiguous. The length of the CDR3 is 16 residues. Germline V lookup: CDR1 MNHEY, CDR2 SVGAGI. Trimming stripped 4 bases from V and 7 bases from J, with 20 bases between. CDR3 protein: CASSSGVPGTLQPQHF. As DNA, the CDR3 is TGTGCCAGCAGTTCTGGTGTCCCGGGTACATTGCAGCCCCAGCATTTT.

This clone has only a few counts. The chain uses TRBV9 and TRBJ2-3; TRBD1 or TRBD2 may be the D gene (5 bases each). Germline V gene data show CDR1 as SGDLS and CDR2 as YYNGEE. This CDR3 spans 16 amino acids. Between the trimmed V and J ends, which lost 3 bases and 2 bases, there was a span of 16 bases. CDR3 nucleotides: TGTGCCAGCAGCGCCGGGGACGGCTTATTCACAGATACGCAGTATTTT. Protein product: CASSAGDGLFTDTQYF.

This clone has a single count. The rearrangement uses TRBV20-1 and TRBJ2-7, with D unclear. The V and J ends lost 8 bases and 7 bases respectively, with 15 bases between them. Per germline, CDR1 DFQATT and CDR2 SNEGSKA (reference sequence). CDR3 size: 11 residues. CDR3 protein: CSLSDRGEQYF. In nucleotides, the CDR3 is TGCAGTCTTTCCGATCGTGGGGAGCAGTACTTC.

This clone occurred once. The rearrangement links TRBV5-1 to TRBJ2-1; 11 positions agree with TRBD2. Germline CDR1 and CDR2: SGHRS and YFSETQ. This CDR3 has 16 amino acids. Unmatched junction bases numbered 9, after V lost 4 bases and J lost 6 bases. The DNA for the CDR3 is TGCGCCAGCAGCCCACTCCTTAGCGGGGGGGCCAATGAGCAGTTCTTC. It translates to CASSPLLSGGANEQFF.

The chain uses TRBV3-1 (or the pseudogene TRBV3-2) and TRBJ1-2, with D perhaps matching TRBD1 (6 bases). There are 13 residues in the CDR3. The germline V and J ends were trimmed by 0 bases and 6 bases, with 8 bases remaining between them. Germline V gene sequence: CDR1 LGHDT, CDR2 YNNKEL (reference sequence). CDR3 bases: TGTGCCAGCAGCCAAGATCAGGGGAATGGCTACACCTTC. Translation: CASSQDQGNGYTF.

This clone appeared a single time. Within the sample, other DNA sequences also encode this same CDR3. V and J are TRBV12-3 or TRBV12-4 and TRBJ1-2; 7 positions agree with TRBD1. Trimming cost V 5 bases and J 4 bases; bases outside gene matches: 4. The CDR3 is 13 residues long. CDR3 in DNA: TGTGCCAGCAGTCCTGGGACAGCCTATGGCTACACCTTC. This codes for CASSPGTAYGYTF.

V usage is TRBV6-5 and J usage is TRBJ1-1; D is unresolved. The V gene's germline CDR1 is MNHEY and CDR2 SVGAGI. V was clipped by 0 bases and J by 1 base, with 9 bases between them. This CDR3 region has 15 residues. The CDR3 loop reads CASSYSVQQNTEAFF. In DNA form, the CDR3 reads TGTGCCAGCAGTTACTCGGTACAGCAGAACACTGAAGCTTTCTTT.

In regard to this clone: This sample also contains other DNA sequences that code for the same CDR3. J is TRBJ2-6 and V is TRBV7-9; no definite D call. V dropped 3 bases and J dropped 0 bases, with 9 bases sitting between them. There are 16 residues in the CDR3. CDR1 is SEHNR, CDR2 FQNEAQ, per germline (reference sequence). The CDR3 loop reads CASSLDGLSGANVLTF. Here the CDR3 DNA reads TGTGCCAGCAGCTTGGACGGCCTCTCTGGGGCCAACGTCCTGACTTTC.

This chain connects TRBV12-3 or TRBV12-4 to TRBJ1-5; D perhaps matches TRBD1 (5 bases). This CDR3 spans 12 amino acids. Trimming removed 7 bases from V and 8 bases from J, with 12 bases in between. CDR3 nucleotide sequence: TGTGCCAGCACTTCAGGGTACGAGCCCCAGCATTTT. Protein product: CASTSGYEPQHF.

The chain links TRBV7-9 to TRBJ1-1; a possible D gene is TRBD1 (5 bases). CDR1 is SEHNR and CDR2 is FQNEAQ in the germline V gene (reference sequence). The CDR3 runs 13 residues. The germline V and J ends were trimmed by 3 bases and 8 bases, with 13 bases remaining between them. The chain's CDR3 is CASSFTGISEAFF. The CDR3 DNA is TGTGCCAGCAGCTTTACAGGCATCAGCGAAGCTTTCTTT.

The V gene is TRBV12-3 or TRBV12-4, the J gene TRBJ2-5; D unclear. Trimming shortened V by 4 bases and J by 5 bases, and 11 bases separated the two germline ends. The CDR3 totals 13 residues. The CDR3 spells CASSWWTYETQYF. In DNA, the CDR3 is TGTGCCAGCAGTTGGTGGACCTACGAGACCCAGTACTTC.